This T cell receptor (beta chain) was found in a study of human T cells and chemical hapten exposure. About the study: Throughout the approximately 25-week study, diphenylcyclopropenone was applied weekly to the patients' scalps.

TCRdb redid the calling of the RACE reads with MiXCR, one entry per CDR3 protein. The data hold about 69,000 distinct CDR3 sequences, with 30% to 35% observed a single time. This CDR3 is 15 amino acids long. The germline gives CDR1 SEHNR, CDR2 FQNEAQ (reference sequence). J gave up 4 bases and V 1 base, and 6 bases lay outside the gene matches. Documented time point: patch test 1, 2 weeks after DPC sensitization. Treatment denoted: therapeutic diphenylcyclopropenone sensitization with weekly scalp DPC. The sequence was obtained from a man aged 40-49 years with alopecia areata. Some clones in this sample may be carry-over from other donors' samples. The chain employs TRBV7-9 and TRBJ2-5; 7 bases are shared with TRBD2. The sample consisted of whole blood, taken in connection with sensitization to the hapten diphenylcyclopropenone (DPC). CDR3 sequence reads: CASSLERGSGETQYF. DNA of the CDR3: TGTGCCAGCAGCTTAGAGCGCGGGAGTGGAGAGACCCAGTACTTC.